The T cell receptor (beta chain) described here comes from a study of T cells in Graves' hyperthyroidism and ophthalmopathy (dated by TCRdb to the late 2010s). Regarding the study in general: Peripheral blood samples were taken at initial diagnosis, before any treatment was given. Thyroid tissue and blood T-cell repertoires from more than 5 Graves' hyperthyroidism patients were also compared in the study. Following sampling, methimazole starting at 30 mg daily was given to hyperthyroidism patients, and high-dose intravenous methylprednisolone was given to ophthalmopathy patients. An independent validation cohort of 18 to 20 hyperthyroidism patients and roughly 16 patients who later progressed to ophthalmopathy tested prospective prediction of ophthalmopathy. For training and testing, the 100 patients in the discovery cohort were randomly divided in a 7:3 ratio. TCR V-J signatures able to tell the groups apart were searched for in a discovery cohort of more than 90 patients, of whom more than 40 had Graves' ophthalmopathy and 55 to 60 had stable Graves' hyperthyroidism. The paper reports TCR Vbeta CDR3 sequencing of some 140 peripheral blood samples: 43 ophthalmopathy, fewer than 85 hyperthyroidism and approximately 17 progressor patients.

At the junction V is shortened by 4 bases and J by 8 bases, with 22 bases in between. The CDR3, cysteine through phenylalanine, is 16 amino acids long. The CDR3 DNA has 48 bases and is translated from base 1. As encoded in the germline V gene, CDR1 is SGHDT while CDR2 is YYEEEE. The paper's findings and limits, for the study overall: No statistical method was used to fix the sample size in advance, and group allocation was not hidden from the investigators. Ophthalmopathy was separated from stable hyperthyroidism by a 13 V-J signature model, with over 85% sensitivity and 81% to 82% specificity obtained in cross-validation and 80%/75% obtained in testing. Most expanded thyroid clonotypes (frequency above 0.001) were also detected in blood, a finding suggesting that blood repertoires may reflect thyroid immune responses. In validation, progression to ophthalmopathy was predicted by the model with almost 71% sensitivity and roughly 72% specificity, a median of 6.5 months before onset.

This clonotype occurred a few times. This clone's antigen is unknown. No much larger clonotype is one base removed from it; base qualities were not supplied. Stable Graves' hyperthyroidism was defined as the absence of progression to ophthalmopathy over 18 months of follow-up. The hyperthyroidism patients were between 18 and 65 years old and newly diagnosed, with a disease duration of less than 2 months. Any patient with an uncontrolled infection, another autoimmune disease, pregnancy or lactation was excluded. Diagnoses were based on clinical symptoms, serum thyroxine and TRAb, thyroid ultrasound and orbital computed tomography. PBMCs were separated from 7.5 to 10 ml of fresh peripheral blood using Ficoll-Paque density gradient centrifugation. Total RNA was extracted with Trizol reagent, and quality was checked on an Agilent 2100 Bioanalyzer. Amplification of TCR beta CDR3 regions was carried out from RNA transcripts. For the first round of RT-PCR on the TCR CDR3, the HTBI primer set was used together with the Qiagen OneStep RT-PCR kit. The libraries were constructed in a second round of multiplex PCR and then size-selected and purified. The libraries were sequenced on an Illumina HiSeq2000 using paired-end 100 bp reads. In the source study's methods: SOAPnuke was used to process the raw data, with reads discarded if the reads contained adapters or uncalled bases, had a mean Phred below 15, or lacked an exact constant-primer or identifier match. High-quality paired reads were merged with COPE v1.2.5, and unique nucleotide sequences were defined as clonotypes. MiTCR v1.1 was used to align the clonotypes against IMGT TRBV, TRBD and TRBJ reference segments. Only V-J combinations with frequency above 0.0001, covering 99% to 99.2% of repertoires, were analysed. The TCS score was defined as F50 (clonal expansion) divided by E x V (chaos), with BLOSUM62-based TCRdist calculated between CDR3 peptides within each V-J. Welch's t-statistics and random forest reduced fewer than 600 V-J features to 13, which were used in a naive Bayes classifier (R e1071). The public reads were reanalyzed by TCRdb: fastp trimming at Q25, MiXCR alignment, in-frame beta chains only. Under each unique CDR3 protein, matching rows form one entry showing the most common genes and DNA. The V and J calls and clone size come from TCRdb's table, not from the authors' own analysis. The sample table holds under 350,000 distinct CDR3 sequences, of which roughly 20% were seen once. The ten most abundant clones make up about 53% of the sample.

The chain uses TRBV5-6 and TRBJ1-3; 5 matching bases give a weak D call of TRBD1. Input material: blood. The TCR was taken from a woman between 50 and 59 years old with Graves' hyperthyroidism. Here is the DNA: TGTGCCAGCAGCCCCGGGGTCCCGGGGGTCGTGTACACCATATATTTT. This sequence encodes CASSPGVPGVVYTIYF.